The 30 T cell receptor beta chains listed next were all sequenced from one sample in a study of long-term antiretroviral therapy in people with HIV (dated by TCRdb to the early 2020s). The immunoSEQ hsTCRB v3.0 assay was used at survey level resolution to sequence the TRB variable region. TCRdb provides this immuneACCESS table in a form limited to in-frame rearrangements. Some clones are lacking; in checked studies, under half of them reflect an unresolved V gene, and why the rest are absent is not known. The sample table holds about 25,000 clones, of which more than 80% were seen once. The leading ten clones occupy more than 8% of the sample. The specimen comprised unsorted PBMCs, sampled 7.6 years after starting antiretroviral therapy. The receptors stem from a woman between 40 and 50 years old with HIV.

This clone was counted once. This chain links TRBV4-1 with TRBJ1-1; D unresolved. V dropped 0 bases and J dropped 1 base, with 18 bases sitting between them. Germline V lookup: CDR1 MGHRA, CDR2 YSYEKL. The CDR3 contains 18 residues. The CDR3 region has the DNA TGCGCCAGCAGCCAAGAAGGTAACGGAAGGCTGTGGAACACTGAAGCTTTCTTT. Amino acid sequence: CASSQEGNGRLWNTEAFF.

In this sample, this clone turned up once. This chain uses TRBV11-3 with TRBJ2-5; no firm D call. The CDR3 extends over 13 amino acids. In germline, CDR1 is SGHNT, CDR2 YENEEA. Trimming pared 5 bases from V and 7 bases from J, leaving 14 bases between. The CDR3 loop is CASSLDPGGTQYF. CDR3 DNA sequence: TGTGCCAGCAGCCTGGACCCAGGTGGGACCCAGTACTTC.

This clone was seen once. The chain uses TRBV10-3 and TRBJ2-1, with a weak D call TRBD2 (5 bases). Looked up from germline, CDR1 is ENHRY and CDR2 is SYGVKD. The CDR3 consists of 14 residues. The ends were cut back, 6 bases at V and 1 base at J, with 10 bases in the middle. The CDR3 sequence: CAISPRGSYNEQFF. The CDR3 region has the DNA TGTGCCATCAGCCCACGGGGTTCCTACAATGAGCAGTTCTTC.

The DNA of the CDR3 is TGTGCCAGCTCACTAGCGTCCCTGGACATGCAGTATTTT. It specifies CASSLASLDMQYF. The chain carries TRBV18 and TRBJ2-3; perhaps D is TRBD1 or TRBD2 (5 bases each). V was clipped by 4 bases and J by 11 bases, with 16 bases between them. This CDR3 comprises 13 residues. Germline CDR1 is KGHSH and CDR2 is LQKENI.

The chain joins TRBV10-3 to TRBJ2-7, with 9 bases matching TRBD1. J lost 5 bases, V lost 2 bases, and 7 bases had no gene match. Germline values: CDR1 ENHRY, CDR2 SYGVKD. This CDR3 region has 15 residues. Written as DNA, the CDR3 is TGTGCCATCAGTGAGACCCGGACAGGGGCAGACGAGCAGTACTTC. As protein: CAISETRTGADEQYF.

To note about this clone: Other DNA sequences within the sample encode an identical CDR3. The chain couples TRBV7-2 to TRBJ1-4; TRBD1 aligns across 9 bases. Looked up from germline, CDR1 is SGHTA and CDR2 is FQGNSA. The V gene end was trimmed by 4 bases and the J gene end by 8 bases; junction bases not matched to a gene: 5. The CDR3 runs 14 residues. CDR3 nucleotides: TGTGCCAGCAGCTCACAGGGGGCGGGAGAAAAACTGTTTTTT. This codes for CASSSQGAGEKLFF.

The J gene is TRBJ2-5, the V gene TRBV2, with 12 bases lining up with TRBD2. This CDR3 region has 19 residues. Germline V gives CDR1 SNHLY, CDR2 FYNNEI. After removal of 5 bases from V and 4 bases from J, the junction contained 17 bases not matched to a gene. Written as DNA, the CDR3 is TGTGCCAGCAGTCCCGGCCCCCGGACTAGCGGGATTTTTCGAGAGACCCAGTACTTC. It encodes CASSPGPRTSGIFRETQYF.

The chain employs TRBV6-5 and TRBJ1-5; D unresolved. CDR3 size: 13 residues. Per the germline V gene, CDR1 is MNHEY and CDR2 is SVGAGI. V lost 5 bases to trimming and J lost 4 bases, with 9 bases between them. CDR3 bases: TGTGCCAGCAGTCTCGCGTTGAATCAGCCCCAGCATTTT. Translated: CASSLALNQPQHF.

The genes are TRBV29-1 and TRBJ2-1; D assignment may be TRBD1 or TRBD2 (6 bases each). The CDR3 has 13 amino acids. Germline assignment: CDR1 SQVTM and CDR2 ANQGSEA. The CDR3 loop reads CSDRGDSGSEQFF. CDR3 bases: TGCAGTGATAGGGGGGACTCCGGATCGGAGCAGTTCTTC.

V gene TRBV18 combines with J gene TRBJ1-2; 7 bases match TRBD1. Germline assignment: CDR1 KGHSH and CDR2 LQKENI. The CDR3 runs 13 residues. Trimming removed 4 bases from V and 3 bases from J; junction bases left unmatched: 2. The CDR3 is CASSLGQDYGYTF. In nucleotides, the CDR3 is TGTGCCAGCTCACTAGGACAGGACTATGGCTACACCTTC.

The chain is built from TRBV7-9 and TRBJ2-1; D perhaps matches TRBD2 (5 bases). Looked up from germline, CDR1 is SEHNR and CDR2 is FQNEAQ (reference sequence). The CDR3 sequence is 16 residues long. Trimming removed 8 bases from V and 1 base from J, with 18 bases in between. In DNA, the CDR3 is TGTGCCAGCGCTGGTAATCGGGGATCTTCCTACAATGAGCAGTTCTTC. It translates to CASAGNRGSSYNEQFF.

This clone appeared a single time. The CDR3 DNA sequence: TGCGCCAGCAGCTTGGCAGGGGTGAACTATGGCTACACCTTC. Translating gives CASSLAGVNYGYTF. V gene TRBV5-1 combines with J gene TRBJ1-2; D possibly corresponds to TRBD1 (6 bases). The CDR3 is 14 amino acids. V lost 0 bases and J lost 2, with 8 bases in between. The V gene's germline CDR1 is SGHRS and CDR2 YFSETQ.

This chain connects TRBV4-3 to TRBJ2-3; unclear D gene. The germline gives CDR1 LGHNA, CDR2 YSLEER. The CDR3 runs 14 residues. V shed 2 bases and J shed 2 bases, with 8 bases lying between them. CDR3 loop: CASSQLGITDTQYF. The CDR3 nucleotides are TGCGCCAGCAGCCAACTGGGAATCACAGATACGCAGTATTTT.

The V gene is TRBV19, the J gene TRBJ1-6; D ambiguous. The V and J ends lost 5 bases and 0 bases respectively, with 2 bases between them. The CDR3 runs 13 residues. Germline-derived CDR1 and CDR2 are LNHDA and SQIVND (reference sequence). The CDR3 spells CASSDSYNSPLHF. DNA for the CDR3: TGTGCCAGTAGTGACTCCTATAATTCACCCCTCCACTTT.

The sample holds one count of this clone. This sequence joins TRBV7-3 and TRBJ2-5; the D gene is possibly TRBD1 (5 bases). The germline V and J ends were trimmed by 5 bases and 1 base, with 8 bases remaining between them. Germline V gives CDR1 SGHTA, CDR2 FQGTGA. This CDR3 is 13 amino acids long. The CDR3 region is CASSPTVQETQYF. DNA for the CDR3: TGTGCCAGCAGCCCGACAGTCCAAGAGACCCAGTACTTC.

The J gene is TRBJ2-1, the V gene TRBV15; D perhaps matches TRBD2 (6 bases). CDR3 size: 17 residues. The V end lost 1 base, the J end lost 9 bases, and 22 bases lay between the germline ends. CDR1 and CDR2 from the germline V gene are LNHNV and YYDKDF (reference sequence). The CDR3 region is CATSRGGDGTPSGEQFF. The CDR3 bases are TGTGCCACCAGCAGAGGGGGGGACGGGACCCCTTCCGGTGAGCAGTTCTTC.

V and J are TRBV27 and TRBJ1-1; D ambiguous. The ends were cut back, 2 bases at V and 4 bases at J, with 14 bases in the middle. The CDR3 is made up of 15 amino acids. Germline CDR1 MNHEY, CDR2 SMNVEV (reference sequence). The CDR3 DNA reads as TGTGCCAGCAGTTTACTGCAGGCTCGGAGCACTGAAGCTTTCTTT. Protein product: CASSLLQARSTEAFF.

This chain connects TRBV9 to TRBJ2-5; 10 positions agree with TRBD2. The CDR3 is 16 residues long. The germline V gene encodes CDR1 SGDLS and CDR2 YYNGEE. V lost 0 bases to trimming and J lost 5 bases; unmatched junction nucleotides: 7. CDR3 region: CASSVGGLAGVETQYF. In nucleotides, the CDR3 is TGTGCCAGCAGCGTAGGAGGGCTAGCGGGGGTGGAGACCCAGTACTTC.

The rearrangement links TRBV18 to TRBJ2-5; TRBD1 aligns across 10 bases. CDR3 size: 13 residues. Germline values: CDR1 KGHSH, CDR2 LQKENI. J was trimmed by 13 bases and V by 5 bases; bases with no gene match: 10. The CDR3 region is CASSTRDRGEGYF. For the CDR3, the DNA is TGTGCCAGCTCAACCCGGGACAGGGGCGAGGGGTACTTC.

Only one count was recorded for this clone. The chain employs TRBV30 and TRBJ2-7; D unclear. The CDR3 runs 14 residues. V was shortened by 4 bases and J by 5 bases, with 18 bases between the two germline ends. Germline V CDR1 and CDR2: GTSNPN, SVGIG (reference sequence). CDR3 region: CAWNSRPITNEQYF. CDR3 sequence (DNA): TGTGCCTGGAATTCTAGACCTATTACGAACGAGCAGTACTTC.

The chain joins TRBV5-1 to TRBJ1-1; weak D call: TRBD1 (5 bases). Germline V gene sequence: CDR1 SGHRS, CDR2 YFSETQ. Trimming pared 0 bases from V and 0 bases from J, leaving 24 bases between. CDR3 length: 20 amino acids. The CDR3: CASSLDPPGGLRGLNTEAFF. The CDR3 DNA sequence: TGCGCCAGCAGCTTGGATCCCCCGGGCGGACTAAGGGGCCTGAACACTGAAGCTTTCTTT. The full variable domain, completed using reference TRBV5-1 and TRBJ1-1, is KAGVTQTPRYLIKTRGQQVTLSCSPISGHRSVSWYQQTPGQGLQFLFEYFSETQRNKGNFPGRFSGRQFSNSRSEMNVSTLELGDSALYLCASSLDPPGGLRGLNTEAFFGQGTRLTVV.

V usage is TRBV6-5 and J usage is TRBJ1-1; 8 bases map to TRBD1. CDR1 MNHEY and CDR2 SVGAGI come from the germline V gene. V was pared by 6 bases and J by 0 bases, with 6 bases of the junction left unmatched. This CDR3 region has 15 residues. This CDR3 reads CASSRGQGMNTEAFF. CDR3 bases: TGTGCCAGCAGCCGTGGACAGGGTATGAACACTGAAGCTTTCTTT.

For the CDR3, the DNA is TGTGCCAGCAGTGACGATCTTAGCGGGGGGAATGAGCAGTTCTTC. It is translated as CASSDDLSGGNEQFF. The rearrangement uses TRBV6-6 and TRBJ2-1; 10 positions match TRBD2. Germline CDR1 MNHNY, CDR2 SVGAGI (reference sequence). V shed 5 bases and J 7 bases; nucleotides not matched to a gene: 8. The CDR3 runs 15 residues.

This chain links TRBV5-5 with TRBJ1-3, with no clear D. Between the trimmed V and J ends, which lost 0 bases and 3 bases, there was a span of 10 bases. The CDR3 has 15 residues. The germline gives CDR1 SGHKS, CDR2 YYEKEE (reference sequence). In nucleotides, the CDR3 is TGTGCCAGCAGCTTGGTGGCAGAAAATGGAAACACCATATATTTT. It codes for CASSLVAENGNTIYF.

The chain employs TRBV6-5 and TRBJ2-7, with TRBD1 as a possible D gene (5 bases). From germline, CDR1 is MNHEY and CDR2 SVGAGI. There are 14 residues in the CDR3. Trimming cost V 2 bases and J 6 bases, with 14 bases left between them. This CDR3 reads CASSYHRTTGEQYF. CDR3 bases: TGTGCCAGCAGTTACCACCGGACAACGGGCGAGCAGTACTTC.

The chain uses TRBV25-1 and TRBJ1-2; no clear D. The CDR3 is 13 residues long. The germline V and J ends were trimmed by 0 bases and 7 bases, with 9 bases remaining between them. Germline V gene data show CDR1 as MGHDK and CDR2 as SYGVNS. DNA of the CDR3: TGTGCCAGCAGTGAATATACGGGGTTTGGCTACACCTTC. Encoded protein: CASSEYTGFGYTF.

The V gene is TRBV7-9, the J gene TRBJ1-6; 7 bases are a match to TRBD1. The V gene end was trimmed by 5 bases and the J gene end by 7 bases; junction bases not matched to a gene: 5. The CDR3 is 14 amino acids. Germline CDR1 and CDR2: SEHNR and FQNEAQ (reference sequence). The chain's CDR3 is CASSRDSQNSPLHF. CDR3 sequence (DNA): TGTGCCAGCAGCCGGGACAGCCAAAATTCACCCCTCCACTTT.

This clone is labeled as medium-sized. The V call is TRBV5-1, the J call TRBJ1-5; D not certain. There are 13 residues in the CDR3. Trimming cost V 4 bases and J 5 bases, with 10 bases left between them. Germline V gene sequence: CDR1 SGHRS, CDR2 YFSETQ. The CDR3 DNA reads TGCGCCAGCAGCCCCGCTGGCGATCAGCCCCAGCATTTT. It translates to CASSPAGDQPQHF.

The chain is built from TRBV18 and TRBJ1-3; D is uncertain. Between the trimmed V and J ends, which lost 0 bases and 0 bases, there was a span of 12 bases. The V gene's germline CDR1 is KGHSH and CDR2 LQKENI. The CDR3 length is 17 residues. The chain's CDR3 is CASSPPGSGNSGNTIYF. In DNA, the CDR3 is TGTGCCAGCTCACCACCGGGTAGCGGAAACTCTGGAAACACCATATATTTT. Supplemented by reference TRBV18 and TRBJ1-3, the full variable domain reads NAGVMQNPRHLVRRRGQEARLRCSPMKGHSHVYWYRQLPEEGLKFMVYLQKENIIDESGMPKERFSAEFPKEGPSILRIQQVVRGDSAAYFCASSPPGSGNSGNTIYFGEGSWLTVV.

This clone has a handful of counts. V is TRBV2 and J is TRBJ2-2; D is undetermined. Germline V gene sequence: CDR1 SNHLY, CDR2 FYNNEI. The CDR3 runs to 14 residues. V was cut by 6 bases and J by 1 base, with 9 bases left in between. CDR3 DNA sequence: TGTGCCAGCAGGATTCTAAAGAACACCGGGGAGCTGTTTTTT. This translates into CASRILKNTGELFF.